The source of this T cell receptor beta chain is a study of cytotoxic CD8 clonotypes in ibrutinib-treated CLL. Study-level information: Partial responders around 24, complete 2; around twelve progressed and some 15 stayed in remission by median roughly 5.5 years. Whole-study results and caveats: Elevated clonality accompanied ibrutinib response, with a return toward baseline values at progression. Among the clonotypes, public ones were uncommon and contracted or held stable on treatment.

Assay used: immunoSEQ multiplex PCR; TCRdb lists only in-frame clones, some missing. Here the sample spans 57,000 or so clones, roughly 58% being singletons. This clone was observed once. Its cognate antigen is unknown. V was shortened by 1 base and J by 4 bases, with 8 bases between the two germline ends. The CDR3 loop spans 15 amino acids. Per germline, CDR1 SGHAT and CDR2 FQNNGV. The chain carries TRBV11-2 and TRBJ2-6; D is perhaps TRBD1 (5 bases). This specimen was PBMCs, taken at disease progression, from a patient treated with ibrutinib. The origin of this receptor is a human donor with chronic lymphocytic leukemia. CDR3 DNA: TGTGCCAGCAGCTTAGGTAGGGGAGGGGCCAACGTCCTGACTTTC. Residues: CASSLGRGGANVLTF.